The present TCR beta chain was sequenced within a study of early T cells in non-severe SARS-CoV-2 infection. Study as a whole: Sequencing was performed on bulk RNA from unsorted whole blood, leaving chains unpaired. Study-wide results and limits: Anti-spike CD8 specificities were favored by VDJdb matching, whose results missed private and CD4 specificities.

As to this clonotype: The target antigen is unknown.

The TCR library protocol attached unique molecular identifiers to the individual cDNA molecules. TCRdb passed the 5' RACE reads through MiXCR, listing each CDR3 protein once. The sample contains about 58,000 distinct CDR3 sequences, approximately 8% of which appear only once. Germline V gene data show CDR1 as GTSNPN and CDR2 as SVGIG (reference sequence). V was cut by 1 base and J by 0 bases, with 10 bases left in between. The length of the CDR3 is 15 residues. V usage is TRBV30 and J usage is TRBJ1-5, with D perhaps TRBD1 (6 bases). The sequenced material came from whole blood. The clonotype comes from an adult who was a healthcare worker with PCR-confirmed SARS-CoV-2 infection or an uninfected control (not recorded which). The CDR3 protein is CAWSAQGGSNQPQHF. DNA for the CDR3: TGTGCCTGGAGTGCACAGGGAGGTAGCAATCAGCCCCAGCATTTT.